This TCR beta chain originates from a study of regulatory T cells in long-lasting Graves disease. Ten or more counts support this clonotype. Its antigen is not known. Arm-PCR of CDR3 regions and iRepertoire HTBI primers were used to build TCR beta libraries. As handled by the study authors: Among the samples, around 61 TRBV and some 15 TRBJ segments were identified. TCRdb re-called the multiplex PCR reads with MiXCR, one entry per CDR3 protein. TCRdb's processing, not the authors', yielded these V and J calls. The sample carries over 350,000 distinct CDR3 sequences, about 15% recorded once. General study results and limits: Repertoires from persistent disease leaned toward TRBV28, TRBJ1-2 and TRBJ2-5.

The CDR3 sequence is 14 residues long. Germline loops: CDR1 SNHLY, CDR2 FYNNEI. V lost 7 bases to trimming and J lost 0 bases, with 9 bases between them. As for time point: newly diagnosed GD, antithyroid drugs for less than 3 months. PBMCs were the source of the RNA used for TCR sequencing. These data are also associated with another study on T cells in Graves' hyperthyroidism and ophthalmopathy. Turning to that study: Blood also carried most thyroid clonotypes expanded above 0.001.

The chain carries TRBV2 and TRBJ2-2; TRBD1 is a possible D gene (5 bases). The specimen comprised peripheral blood mononuclear cells (PBMCs), sampled at new diagnosis, from a patient treated with antithyroid drugs. The clonotype was recovered from a woman aged 45 to 65 with Graves disease. CDR3 in DNA: TGTGCCAGCAATCAGGGAACGAACACCGGGGAGCTGTTTTTT. Its protein product is CASNQGTNTGELFF.